These T cell receptor beta chains were read from a single sample in a study of T cells after yellow fever vaccination. MiXCR, run by TCRdb on the 5' RACE reads, gives a single entry per CDR3 protein. In the table there are about 25,000 distinct CDR3 sequences, approximately 3.5% of which are singletons. The sequencing used PBMCs, either bulk or a sorted T-cell subset (CD4+, CD8+, memory, or dextramer-sorted; not recorded which), collected about 49 days after the first yellow fever vaccination. These receptors came from a man in his late teens or twenties who received the YFV17D yellow fever vaccine. Both conserved end residues are part of each CDR3. Fields, in order: D gene, clone size, V gene, J gene, CDR3 protein, CDR3 DNA. The D gene is left open where the match is weak. Size is omitted from some rows. Given values are once, few, many or a class for expanded clones.

-	many	TRBV15	TRBJ2-7	CATSRAVTGTYEQYF	TGTGCCACCAGCAGGGCGGTCACAGGGACCTACGAGCAGTACTTC
-	medium-sized	TRBV29-1	TRBJ2-1	CSAGGGGPPSGNEQFF	TGCAGCGCCGGGGGAGGGGGACCCCCGTCGGGAAATGAGCAGTTCTTC
-	many	TRBV29-1	TRBJ2-7	CSVEDANPYEQYF	TGCAGCGTTGAGGACGCAAATCCCTACGAGCAGTACTTC
-	many	TRBV12-3/TRBV12-4	TRBJ1-1	CASSLLQGNQNTEAFF	TGTGCCAGCAGTCTCCTCCAGGGGAACCAGAACACTGAAGCTTTCTTT
-	medium-sized	TRBV5-1	TRBJ2-5	CASSSGGTGGLQETQYF	TGCGCCAGCAGCTCCGGGGGGACAGGAGGGCTCCAAGAGACCCAGTACTTC
TRBD2	many	TRBV5-5	TRBJ2-5	CASSWGTSGEGETQYF	TGTGCCAGCAGCTGGGGGACTAGCGGGGAGGGGGAGACCCAGTACTTC
TRBD1	many	TRBV5-1	TRBJ2-1	CASSLGTGGALNEQFF	TGCGCCAGCAGCTTGGGGACAGGGGGCGCGTTGAATGAGCAGTTCTTC
-	many	TRBV7-2	TRBJ1-6	CASTSSPGPNSPLHF	TGTGCCAGCACCTCAAGTCCAGGGCCGAATTCACCCCTCCACTTT
TRBD2	many	TRBV9	TRBJ2-5	CASSTGTSGKETQYF	TGTGCCAGCAGCACCGGGACTAGCGGTAAAGAGACCCAGTACTTC
TRBD1	many	TRBV20-1	TRBJ2-7	CSAGNIPGQGAPEQYF	TGCAGTGCTGGAAACATACCGGGACAGGGGGCCCCCGAGCAGTACTTC
-	many	TRBV11-3	TRBJ2-1	CASSLGGSSYNEQFF	TGTGCCAGCAGCTTAGGGGGCTCCTCCTACAATGAGCAGTTCTTC
TRBD1	many	TRBV30	TRBJ1-3	CAWSVTGGRYSGNTIYF	TGTGCCTGGAGTGTAACAGGGGGGAGATACTCTGGAAACACCATATATTTT
TRBD1	many	TRBV20-1	TRBJ2-7	CSARDATGSPYEQYF	TGCAGTGCTAGAGACGCGACAGGGAGCCCCTACGAGCAGTACTTC
TRBD1	many	TRBV4-2	TRBJ1-1	CASSHTGATEAFF	TGTGCCAGCAGCCATACAGGGGCCACTGAAGCTTTCTTT
-	many	TRBV18	TRBJ2-3	CASSPGRGTDTQYF	TGTGCCAGCTCACCAGGCAGGGGCACAGATACGCAGTATTTT
TRBD1	many	TRBV5-6	TRBJ1-2	CASSRGTGYGYTF	TGTGCCAGCAGCCGTGGGACAGGTTATGGCTACACCTTC
TRBD2	many	TRBV5-1	TRBJ2-3	CASSLRASGGATDTQYF	TGCGCCAGCAGCTTGAGGGCTAGCGGGGGGGCGACAGATACGCAGTATTTT
-	many	TRBV7-6	TRBJ2-1	CASSLTGNDNEQFF	TGTGCCAGCAGCTTGACAGGAAACGACAATGAGCAGTTCTTC
TRBD1	many	TRBV20-1	TRBJ1-2	CSAPTGGYGYTF	TGCAGTGCCCCGACAGGGGGCTATGGCTACACCTTC
-	many	TRBV7-2	TRBJ2-5	CASSPRVLETQYF	TGTGCCAGCAGCCCCAGGGTTTTGGAGACCCAGTACTTC
-	many	TRBV5-5	TRBJ1-4	CASSDTGTAAEKLFF	TGTGCCAGCAGCGACACCGGGACCGCTGCTGAAAAACTGTTTTTT
TRBD1	many	TRBV4-1	TRBJ2-5	CASSHHGTVLETQYF	TGCGCCAGCAGCCACCATGGGACAGTTTTAGAGACCCAGTACTTC
-	many	TRBV7-9	TRBJ2-7	CASSSQGSGEQYF	TGTGCCAGCAGCTCCCAGGGGTCCGGCGAGCAGTACTTC
TRBD1	many	TRBV5-1	TRBJ1-1	CASSLGDRGGAFF	TGCGCCAGCAGCTTGGGGGACAGAGGGGGGGCTTTCTTT
-	many	TRBV7-2	TRBJ1-2	CASSPPQGLGGYTF	TGTGCCAGCAGCCCCCCCCAGGGATTAGGTGGCTACACCTTC
-	many	TRBV7-2	TRBJ1-1	CASSYRAPTEAFF	TGTGCCAGCAGCTACAGGGCGCCCACTGAAGCTTTCTTT
-	many	TRBV4-2	TRBJ1-1	CASSQVSGGTEAFF	TGTGCCAGCAGCCAAGTATCGGGCGGCACTGAAGCTTTCTTT
-	many	TRBV7-9	TRBJ2-5	CASSLGSTSGTQYF	TGTGCCAGCAGCTTAGGATCCACATCCGGGACCCAGTACTTC
-	many	TRBV5-1	TRBJ1-1	CASSLLSGVGLGEAFF	TGCGCCAGCAGCTTGCTTTCAGGGGTTGGGCTGGGTGAAGCTTTCTTT
TRBD1	many	TRBV12-3/TRBV12-4	TRBJ2-1	CASSFRGLDNEQFF	TGTGCCAGCAGTTTCAGGGGGCTCGACAATGAGCAGTTCTTC
-	many	TRBV2	TRBJ1-4	CASSGRGEKLFF	TGTGCCAGCAGTGGTAGGGGAGAGAAACTGTTTTTT
TRBD2	many	TRBV2	TRBJ2-3	CASRFKLAASTDTQYF	TGTGCCAGCCGGTTTAAGCTAGCGGCTAGCACAGATACGCAGTATTTT
TRBD1	many	TRBV5-1	TRBJ2-2	CASSPKTGAGTGELFF	TGCGCCAGCAGCCCGAAGACAGGGGCGGGGACCGGGGAGCTGTTTTTT
-	-	TRBV7-2	TRBJ2-7	CASGSFNEQYF	TGTGCCTCCGGGAGTTTCAACGAGCAGTACTTC
-	many	TRBV20-1	TRBJ1-2	CSALSQGSSNYGYTF	TGCAGTGCCCTCTCTCAAGGATCTTCTAACTATGGCTACACCTTC
-	many	TRBV7-2	TRBJ2-3	CASSSGPPDTQYF	TGTGCCAGCAGCTCGGGCCCTCCAGATACGCAGTATTTT
-	few	TRBV28	TRBJ1-2	CASRKGGGYTF	TGTGCCAGCAGGAAGGGCGGAGGCTACACCTTC